One sample yielded the 14 T cell receptor beta chains listed below, sequenced in a study of blood T cell repertoires in COVID-19. Produced via immunoSEQ multiplex PCR; TCRdb's table is partial and in-frame only. Here the sample spans approximately 250,000 clones, around four fifths being singletons. Sequenced: PBMCs or T cells enriched from blood (not recorded which). The receptor source for this set is a man aged 25-40 years with acute COVID-19.

This clone was seen only once. The chain carries TRBV2 and TRBJ2-1, with TRBD1 identical over 7 bases. Germline loops: CDR1 SNHLY, CDR2 FYNNEI. V lost 9 bases to trimming and J lost 7 bases; unmatched junction nucleotides: 9. CDR3 length: 13 amino acids. This CDR3 is CASIRGRGNEQFF. The CDR3 nucleotides read TGTGCCAGTATCAGAGGCAGGGGGAATGAGCAGTTCTTC.

This clone has just one count. The genes are TRBV14 and TRBJ2-1; a possible D gene is TRBD1 (5 bases). Germline assignment: CDR1 SGHDN and CDR2 FVKESK. This CDR3 contains 15 residues. The V end lost 0 bases, the J end lost 4 bases, and 10 bases lay between the germline ends. CDR3 in DNA: TGTGCCAGCAGCCAAGAGGTTCACAGGTACAATGAGCAGTTCTTC. This gives the protein CASSQEVHRYNEQFF.

This clone was counted a few times. The CDR3 reads CASSSQGWEQFF. The DNA of the CDR3 is TGTGCCAGCAGTTCACAGGGGTGGGAGCAGTTCTTC. The gene calls are TRBV12-3 or TRBV12-4 and TRBJ2-1; 7 nucleotides match TRBD1. V lost 4 bases, J lost 10 bases, and 4 bases stayed unmatched. There are 12 residues in the CDR3.

This clone was recorded once. The chain uses TRBV2 and TRBJ1-5, with TRBD1 matching 9 bases. The CDR3 is made up of 15 amino acids. The trim removed 5 bases at V and 4 bases at J, leaving 6 bases unmatched. The germline V gene encodes CDR1 SNHLY and CDR2 FYNNEI. Written as DNA, the CDR3 is TGTGCCAGCAGTCAGGATGGGACAGGGAATCAGCCCCAGCATTTT. Translating it yields CASSQDGTGNQPQHF.

The rearrangement uses TRBV5-5 and TRBJ2-5; 9 bases align to TRBD1. Germline CDR1 and CDR2: SGHKS and YYEKEE (reference sequence). The CDR3 has 15 amino acids. Trimming removed 4 bases from V and 4 bases from J; junction bases left unmatched: 8. CDR3 coding DNA: TGTGCCAGCAGCGGGACAGGGAGCGGCAGAGAGACCCAGTACTTC. It specifies CASSGTGSGRETQYF. The full variable domain, rest sourced from reference TRBV5-5 and TRBJ2-5, is DAGVTQSPTHLIKTRGQQVTLRCSPISGHKSVSWYQQVLGQGPQFIFQYYEKEERGRGNFPDRFSARQFPNYSSELNVNALLLGDSALYLCASSGTGSGRETQYFGPGTRLLVL.

To note about this clone: Additional DNA sequences in this sample encode the identical CDR3. The V and J genes are TRBV9 and TRBJ1-3; no definite D call. This CDR3 spans 13 amino acids. V lost 4 bases and J 0 bases, leaving 5 bases between the germline ends. Germline-derived CDR1 and CDR2 are SGDLS and YYNGEE. CDR3 in DNA: TGTGCCAGCAGCCGAGACTCTGGAAACACCATATATTTT. Its protein product is CASSRDSGNTIYF.

The gene calls are TRBV11-1 and TRBJ1-1, with a possible D match to TRBD1 (6 bases). V was shortened by 0 bases and J by 4 bases, with 15 bases between the two germline ends. Germline values: CDR1 SGHAT, CDR2 FQDESV (reference sequence). The CDR3 extends over 16 amino acids. The CDR3 nucleotides are TGTGCCAGCAGCTTAGCTCTTACAGGGAAGGGCACTGAAGCTTTCTTT. This gives the protein CASSLALTGKGTEAFF.

The chain combines TRBV5-5 with TRBJ2-1; TRBD2 matches at 12 bases. From germline, CDR1 is SGHKS and CDR2 YYEKEE (reference sequence). The CDR3 contains 14 residues. Trimming at V came to 5 bases and at J to 7 bases, leaving 4 bases not matched to a gene. CDR3 DNA: TGTGCCAGCAGGATTACTAGCGGGAGGAATGAGCAGTTCTTC. The encoded protein is CASRITSGRNEQFF.

This clone has more than one count but fewer than ten. The genes are TRBV30 and TRBJ1-5; a possible D gene is TRBD1 (5 bases). This CDR3 has 14 amino acids. Germline values: CDR1 GTSNPN, CDR2 SVGIG (reference sequence). V lost 0 bases to trimming and J lost 4 bases, with 10 bases between them. CDR3 region: CAWSVSGLNQPQHF. CDR3 nucleotide sequence: TGTGCCTGGAGTGTATCAGGGTTGAATCAGCCCCAGCATTTT.

The chain combines TRBV10-2 with TRBJ1-2; D unresolved. Germline CDR1 WSHSY, CDR2 SAAADI. The CDR3 totals 15 residues. Trimming removed 0 bases from V and 4 bases from J, with 12 bases in between. The CDR3 is CASSESKGRGYGYTF. Written as DNA, the CDR3 is TGCGCCAGCAGTGAGTCGAAAGGGAGAGGCTATGGCTACACCTTC.

Only one count was recorded for this clone. The V and J genes are TRBV24-1 and TRBJ2-5; 8 nucleotides align to TRBD2. V was pared by 6 bases and J by 3 bases, with 8 bases of the junction left unmatched. The CDR3 runs 15 residues. The germline V gene has CDR1 KGHDR and CDR2 SFDVKD. The DNA for the CDR3 is TGTGCCACCAGTAAATTGGGACTAGGGGAAGAGACCCAGTACTTC. Encoded protein: CATSKLGLGEETQYF.

The chain has TRBV19 and TRBJ2-6, with 9 bases aligning to TRBD1. V was clipped by 5 bases and J by 2 bases; unmatched bases: 10. CDR1 and CDR2 (germline): LNHDA, SQIVND (reference sequence). CDR3 size: 18 residues. CDR3 sequence: CASSAKTGGWTGANVLTF. The CDR3 DNA follows: TGTGCCAGTAGTGCGAAGACAGGGGGTTGGACTGGGGCCAACGTCCTGACTTTC.

The chain links TRBV25-1 to TRBJ2-2; TRBD2 matches at 14 bases. The CDR3 sequence is 17 residues long. Germline V gene lookup returns CDR1 MGHDK and CDR2 SYGVNS. With V trimmed by 4 bases and J by 4 bases, 5 bases remained unmatched. The CDR3 coding sequence is TGTGCCAGCAGTGCCGGGACTAGCGGGAGACGCACCGGGGAGCTGTTTTTT. Its translation is CASSAGTSGRRTGELFF.

The CDR3 DNA reads TGCGCCAGCAGCCCAATCTCACTCGTCGCAGATACGCAGTATTTT. It codes for CASSPISLVADTQYF. The V call is TRBV5-1, the J call TRBJ2-3; D is unresolved. V was pared by 4 bases and J by 4 bases, with 16 bases between. Germline V gene lookup returns CDR1 SGHRS and CDR2 YFSETQ. The CDR3 contains 15 residues.